This TCR beta chain was identified during a study of cytomegalovirus exposure and HLA in healthy donors. Looking at the study overall: A subsequent analysis reported that the approximately 120 validation repertoires were produced on the same platform that had also been used for the roughly 700 first-cohort repertoires.

This clone was recorded only once. Antigen specificity is unknown. Per germline, CDR1 MNHNY and CDR2 SVGAGI (reference sequence). The CDR3 extends over 16 amino acids. Trimming removed 7 bases from V and 2 bases from J; junction bases left unmatched: 10. Method: immunoSEQ multiplex PCR; TCRdb's copy keeps in-frame clones and lacks some. Of tens of thousands of clones detected, approximately 91% appear once; the ten largest clones hold over 2%. The donors belonged to the roughly 110-subject validation cohort, separate from the approximately 670-subject first cohort. Study results and caveats: The listing of 150 or so TCR beta chains classed them as cytomegalovirus-associated. Some public TCRs appeared in many individuals, while most sequences were rare.

This receptor was obtained from a man under 40 in good health and CMV-seronegative. The chain couples TRBV6-6 to TRBJ1-4, with 7 bases matching TRBD1. The specimen sequenced was PBMCs. CDR3 protein: CASIPRQGPTNEKLFF. CDR3 nucleotide sequence: TGTGCCAGCATACCGCGACAGGGCCCCACTAATGAAAAACTGTTTTTT.